The 6 T cell receptor beta chains below all came from one sample that was sequenced in a study of technical replicates of blood from a handful of donors. Profiled with immunoSEQ multiplex PCR; TCRdb holds only in-frame clones, not every one. The sample comprises under 95,000 clones, roughly 94% of which are singletons, and approximately 0.25% rests with the top ten. Sequencing used T cells isolated from PBMCs. These receptors all stem from a human donor in good health.

This chain connects TRBV7-9 to TRBJ1-1, with 8 bases aligning to TRBD1. This CDR3 is 13 amino acids long. Germline V gene lookup returns CDR1 SEHNR and CDR2 FQNEAQ (reference sequence). The junction had 3 bases not matched to a gene; V was cut back by 3 bases and J by 6 bases. The CDR3 loop reads CASSFTGGPEAFF. In DNA, the CDR3 is TGTGCCAGCAGCTTCACAGGGGGGCCTGAAGCTTTCTTT.

The chain employs TRBV4-1 and TRBJ1-1; tentative D call: TRBD1 (6 bases). CDR1 is MGHRA and CDR2 is YSYEKL in the germline V gene. The CDR3 has 17 residues. Trimming left V 5 bases short and J 1 base short, with 20 bases between. The CDR3: CASSSPVRGHPNTEAFF. The CDR3 region has the DNA TGCGCCAGCAGCTCCCCCGTGAGGGGACACCCGAACACTGAAGCTTTCTTT.

The rearrangement links TRBV5-1 to TRBJ1-6; no firm D call. The germline V and J ends were trimmed by 5 bases and 0 bases, with 12 bases remaining between them. This CDR3 has 16 amino acids. Germline CDR1 reads SGHRS; CDR2 reads YFSETQ. As DNA, the CDR3 is TGCGCCAGCAGGAAGGAGTTTAGCTCCTATAATTCACCCCTCCACTTT. This gives the protein CASRKEFSSYNSPLHF.

The rearrangement joins TRBV4-1 to TRBJ2-7, with 7 nucleotides matching TRBD2. J gave up 5 bases and V 1 base, and 2 bases lay outside the gene matches. This CDR3 region has 13 residues. Germline CDR1 and CDR2: MGHRA and YSYEKL. The DNA for the CDR3 is TGCGCCAGCAGCCAAGGCCGGGGGGACGAGCAGTACTTC. Encoded protein: CASSQGRGDEQYF.

The chain uses TRBV6-5 and TRBJ2-5, with a possible D match to TRBD2 (6 bases). This CDR3 region has 13 residues. V was shortened by 4 bases and J by 2 bases, with 8 bases between the two germline ends. Germline CDR1 is MNHEY and CDR2 is SVGAGI. The CDR3 spells CASSSRDQETQYF. The CDR3 DNA sequence: TGTGCCAGCAGTTCGCGGGATCAAGAGACCCAGTACTTC.

This chain uses TRBV6-6 with TRBJ2-7, with 8 bases identical to TRBD1. The length of the CDR3 is 14 residues. V trimming: 4 bases; J trimming: 3 bases; junction bases outside the gene matches: 5. Germline V CDR1 and CDR2: MNHNY, SVGAGI (reference sequence). CDR3 sequence reads: CASSSGQARYEQYF. The CDR3 nucleotides read TGTGCCAGCAGTTCGGGACAGGCTCGCTACGAGCAGTACTTC.